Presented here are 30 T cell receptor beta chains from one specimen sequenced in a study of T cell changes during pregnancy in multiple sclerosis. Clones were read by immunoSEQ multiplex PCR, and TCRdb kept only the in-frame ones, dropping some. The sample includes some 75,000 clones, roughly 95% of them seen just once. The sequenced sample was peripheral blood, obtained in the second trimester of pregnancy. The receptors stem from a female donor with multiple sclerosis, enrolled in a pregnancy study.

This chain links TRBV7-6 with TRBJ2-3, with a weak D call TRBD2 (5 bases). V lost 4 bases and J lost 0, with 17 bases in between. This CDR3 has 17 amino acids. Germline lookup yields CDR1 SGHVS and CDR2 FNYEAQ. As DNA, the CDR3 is TGTGCCAGCAGCTCCCCCTTATCTAGCCGGAGCACAGATACGCAGTATTTT. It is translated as CASSSPLSSRSTDTQYF.

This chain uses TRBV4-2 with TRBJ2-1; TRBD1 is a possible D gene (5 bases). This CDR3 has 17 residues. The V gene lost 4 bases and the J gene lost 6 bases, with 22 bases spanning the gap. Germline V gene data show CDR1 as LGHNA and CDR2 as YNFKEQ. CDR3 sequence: CASSPFDGALLANEQFF. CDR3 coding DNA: TGTGCCAGCAGCCCCTTTGATGGGGCCCTGTTGGCCAATGAGCAGTTCTTC.

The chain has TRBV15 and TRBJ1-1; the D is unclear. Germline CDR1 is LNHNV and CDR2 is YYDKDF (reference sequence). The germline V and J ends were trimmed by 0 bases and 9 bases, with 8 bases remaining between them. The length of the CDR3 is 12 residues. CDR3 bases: TGTGCCACCAGCAGAGATAATGGGCAAGCTTTCTTT. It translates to CATSRDNGQAFF.

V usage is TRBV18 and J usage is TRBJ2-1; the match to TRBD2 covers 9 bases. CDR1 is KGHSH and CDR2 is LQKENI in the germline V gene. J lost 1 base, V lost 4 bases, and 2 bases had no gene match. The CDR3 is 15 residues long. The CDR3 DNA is TGTGCCAGCTCACTCCTAGCGGGGTCCTACAATGAGCAGTTCTTC. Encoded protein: CASSLLAGSYNEQFF.

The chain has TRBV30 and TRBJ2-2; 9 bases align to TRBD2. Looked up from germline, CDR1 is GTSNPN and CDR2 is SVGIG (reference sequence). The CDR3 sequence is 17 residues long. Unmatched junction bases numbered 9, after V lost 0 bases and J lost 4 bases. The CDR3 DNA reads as TGTGCCTGGAGTGTACGACGCCCGGGACTAGCCACCGGGGAGCTGTTTTTT. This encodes CAWSVRRPGLATGELFF. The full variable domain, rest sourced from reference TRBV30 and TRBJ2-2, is SQTIHQWPATLVQPVGSPLSLECTVEGTSNPNLYWYRQAAGRGLQLLFYSVGIGQISSEVPQNLSASRPQDRQFILSSKKLLLSDSGFYLCAWSVRRPGLATGELFFGEGSRLTVL.

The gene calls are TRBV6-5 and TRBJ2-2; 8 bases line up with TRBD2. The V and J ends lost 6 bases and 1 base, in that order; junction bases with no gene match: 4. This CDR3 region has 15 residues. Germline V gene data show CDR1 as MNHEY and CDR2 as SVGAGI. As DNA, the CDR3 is TGTGCCAGCAGACTGAGCGGGAGGAACACCGGGGAGCTGTTTTTT. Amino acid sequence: CASRLSGRNTGELFF.

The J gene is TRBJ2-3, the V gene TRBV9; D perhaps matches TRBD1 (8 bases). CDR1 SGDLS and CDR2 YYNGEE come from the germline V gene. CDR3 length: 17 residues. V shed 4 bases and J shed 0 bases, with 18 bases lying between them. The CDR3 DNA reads TGTGCCAGCAGCTCCAGAACAGGGGGGGGTAGCACAGATACGCAGTATTTT. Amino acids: CASSSRTGGGSTDTQYF.

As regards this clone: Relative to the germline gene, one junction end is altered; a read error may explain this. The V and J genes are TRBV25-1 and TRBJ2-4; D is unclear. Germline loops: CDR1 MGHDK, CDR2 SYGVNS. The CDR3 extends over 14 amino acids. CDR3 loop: CARRRIVAKNIRYF. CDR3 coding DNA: TGTGCCCGCCGGCGGATCGTAGCCAAAAACATTCGGTACTTC.

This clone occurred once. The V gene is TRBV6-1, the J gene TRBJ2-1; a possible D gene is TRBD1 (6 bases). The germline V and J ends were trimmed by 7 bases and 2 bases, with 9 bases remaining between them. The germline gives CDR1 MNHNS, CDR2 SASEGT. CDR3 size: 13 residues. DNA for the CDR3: TGTGCCAGCATGGGGACACCCTACAATGAGCAGTTCTTC. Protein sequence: CASMGTPYNEQFF.

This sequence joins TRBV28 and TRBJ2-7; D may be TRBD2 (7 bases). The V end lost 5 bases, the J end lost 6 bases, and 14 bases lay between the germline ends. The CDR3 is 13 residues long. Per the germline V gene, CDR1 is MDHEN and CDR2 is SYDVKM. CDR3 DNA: TGTGCCAGCAGTCCACCGGGGGGCGGCGAGCAGTACTTC. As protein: CASSPPGGGEQYF.

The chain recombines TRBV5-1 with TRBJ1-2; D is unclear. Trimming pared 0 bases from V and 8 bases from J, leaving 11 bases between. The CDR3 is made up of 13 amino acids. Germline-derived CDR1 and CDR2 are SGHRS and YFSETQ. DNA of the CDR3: TGCGCCAGCAGCTTGGTTGGGCCGGGGGGCTACACCTTC. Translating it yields CASSLVGPGGYTF.

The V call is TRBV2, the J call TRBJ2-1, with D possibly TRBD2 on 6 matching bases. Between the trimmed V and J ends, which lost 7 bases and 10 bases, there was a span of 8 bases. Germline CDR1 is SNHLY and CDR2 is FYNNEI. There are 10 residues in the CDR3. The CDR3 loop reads CASMGGEQFF. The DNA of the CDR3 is TGTGCCAGCATGGGGGGAGAGCAGTTCTTC.

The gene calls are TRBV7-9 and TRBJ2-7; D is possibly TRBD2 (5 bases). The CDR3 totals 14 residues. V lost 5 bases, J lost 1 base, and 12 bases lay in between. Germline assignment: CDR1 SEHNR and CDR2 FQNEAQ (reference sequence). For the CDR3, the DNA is TGTGCCAGCAGCCCGTGGACTGAATCCTACGAGCAGTACTTC. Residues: CASSPWTESYEQYF.

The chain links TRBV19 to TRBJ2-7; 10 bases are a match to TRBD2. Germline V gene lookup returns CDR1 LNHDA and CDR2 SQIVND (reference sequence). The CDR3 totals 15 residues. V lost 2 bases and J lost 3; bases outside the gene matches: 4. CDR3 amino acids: CASSIPGLASYEQYF. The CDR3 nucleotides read TGTGCCAGTAGTATACCGGGACTAGCGAGCTACGAGCAGTACTTC.

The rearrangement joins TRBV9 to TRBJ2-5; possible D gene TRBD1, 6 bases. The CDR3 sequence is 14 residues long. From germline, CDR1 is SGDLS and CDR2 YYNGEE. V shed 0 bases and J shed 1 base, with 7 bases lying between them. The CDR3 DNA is TGTGCCAGCAGCGTAGCGGACAGCCAAGAGACCCAGTACTTC. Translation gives CASSVADSQETQYF.

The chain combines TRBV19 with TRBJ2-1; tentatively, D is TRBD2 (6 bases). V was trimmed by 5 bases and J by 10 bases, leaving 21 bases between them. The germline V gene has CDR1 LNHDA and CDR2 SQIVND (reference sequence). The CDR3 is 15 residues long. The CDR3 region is CASSPISGPVGEQFF. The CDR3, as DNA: TGTGCCAGTAGTCCAATAAGCGGGCCTGTAGGGGAGCAGTTCTTC. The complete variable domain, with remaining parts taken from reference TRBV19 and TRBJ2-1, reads DGGITQSPKYLFRKEGQNVTLSCEQNLNHDAMYWYRQDPGQGLRLIYYSQIVNDFQKGDIAEGYSVSREKKESFPLTVTSAQKNPTAFYLCASSPISGPVGEQFFGPGTRLTVL.

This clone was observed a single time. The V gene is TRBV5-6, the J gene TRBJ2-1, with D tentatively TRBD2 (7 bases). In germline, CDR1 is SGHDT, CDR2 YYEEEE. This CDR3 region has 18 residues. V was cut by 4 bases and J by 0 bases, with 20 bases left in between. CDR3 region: CASSVGGVSVLSYNEQFF. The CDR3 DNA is TGTGCCAGCAGCGTAGGGGGGGTTTCAGTTCTCTCCTACAATGAGCAGTTCTTC.

The CDR3 protein is CASSLPEGVWEQFF. DNA of the CDR3: TGTGCCAGCAGCTTACCCGAAGGGGTTTGGGAGCAGTTCTTC. V and J are TRBV7-9 and TRBJ2-1, with a weak D call TRBD1 (5 bases). Between the trimmed V and J ends, which lost 2 bases and 10 bases, there was a span of 15 bases. CDR1 and CDR2 (germline): SEHNR, FQNEAQ (reference sequence). This CDR3 has 14 amino acids.

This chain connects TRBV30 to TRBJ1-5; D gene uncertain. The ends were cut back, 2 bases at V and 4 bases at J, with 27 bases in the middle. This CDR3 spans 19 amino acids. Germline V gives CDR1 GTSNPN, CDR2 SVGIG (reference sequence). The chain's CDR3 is CAWSSGPSGLAFFNQPQHF. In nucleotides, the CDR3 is TGTGCCTGGAGTTCCGGGCCATCGGGGTTGGCCTTCTTTAATCAGCCCCAGCATTTT.

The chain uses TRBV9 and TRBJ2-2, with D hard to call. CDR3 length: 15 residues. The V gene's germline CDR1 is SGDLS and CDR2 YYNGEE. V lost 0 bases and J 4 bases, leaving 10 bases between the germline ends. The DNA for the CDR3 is TGTGCCAGCAGCGTAGACTCGATACGCACCGGGGAGCTGTTTTTT. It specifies CASSVDSIRTGELFF.

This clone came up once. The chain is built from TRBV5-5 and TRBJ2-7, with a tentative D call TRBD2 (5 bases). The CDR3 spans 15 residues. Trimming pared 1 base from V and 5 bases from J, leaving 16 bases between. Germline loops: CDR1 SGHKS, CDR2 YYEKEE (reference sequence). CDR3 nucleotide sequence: TGTGCCAGCAGCTTGCCTAGCTTCGCCGGCCACGAGCAGTACTTC. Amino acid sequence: CASSLPSFAGHEQYF. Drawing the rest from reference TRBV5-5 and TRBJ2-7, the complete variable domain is DAGVTQSPTHLIKTRGQQVTLRCSPISGHKSVSWYQQVLGQGPQFIFQYYEKEERGRGNFPDRFSARQFPNYSSELNVNALLLGDSALYLCASSLPSFAGHEQYFGPGTRLTVT.

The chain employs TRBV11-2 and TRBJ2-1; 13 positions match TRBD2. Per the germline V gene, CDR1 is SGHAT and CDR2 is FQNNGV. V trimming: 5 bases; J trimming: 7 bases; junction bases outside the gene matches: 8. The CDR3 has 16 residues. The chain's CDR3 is CASSQLAGGGSNEQFF. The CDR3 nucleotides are TGTGCCAGCAGCCAACTAGCGGGAGGGGGGTCGAATGAGCAGTTCTTC.

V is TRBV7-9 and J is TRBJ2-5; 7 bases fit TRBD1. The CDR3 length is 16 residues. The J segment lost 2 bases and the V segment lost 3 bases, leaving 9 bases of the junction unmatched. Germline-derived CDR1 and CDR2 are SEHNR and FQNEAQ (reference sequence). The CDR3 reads CASSFSGDRVQETQYF. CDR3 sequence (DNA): TGTGCCAGCAGCTTTTCAGGCGACAGGGTTCAAGAGACCCAGTACTTC.

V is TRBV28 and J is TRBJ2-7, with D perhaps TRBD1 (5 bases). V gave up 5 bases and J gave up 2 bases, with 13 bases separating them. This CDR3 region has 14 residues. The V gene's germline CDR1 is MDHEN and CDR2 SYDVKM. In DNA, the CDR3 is TGTGCCAGCAGTCTACAGGATTTCCCCTACGAGCAGTACTTC. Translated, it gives CASSLQDFPYEQYF.

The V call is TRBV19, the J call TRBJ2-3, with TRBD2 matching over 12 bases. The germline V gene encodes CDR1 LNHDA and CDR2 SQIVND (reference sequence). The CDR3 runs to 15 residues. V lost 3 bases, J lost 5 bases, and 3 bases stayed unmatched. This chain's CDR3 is CASSMTSGSLDTQYF. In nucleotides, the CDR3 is TGTGCCAGTAGTATGACTAGCGGGAGCCTAGATACGCAGTATTTT.

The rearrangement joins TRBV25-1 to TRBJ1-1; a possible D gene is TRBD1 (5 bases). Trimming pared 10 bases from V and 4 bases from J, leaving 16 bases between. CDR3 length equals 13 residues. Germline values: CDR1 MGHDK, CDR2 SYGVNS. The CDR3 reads CATSLGVGTEAFF. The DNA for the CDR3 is TGTGCCACCTCCCTAGGGGTTGGCACTGAAGCTTTCTTT.

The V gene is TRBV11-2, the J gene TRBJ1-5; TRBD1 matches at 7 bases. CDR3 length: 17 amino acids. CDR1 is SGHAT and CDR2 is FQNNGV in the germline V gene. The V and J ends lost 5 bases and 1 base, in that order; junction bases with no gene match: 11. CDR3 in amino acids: CASSPNPTGDSNQPQHF. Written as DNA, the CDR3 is TGTGCCAGCAGCCCCAATCCCACAGGGGACAGCAATCAGCCCCAGCATTTT.

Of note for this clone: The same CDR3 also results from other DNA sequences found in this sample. CDR3 sequence (DNA): TGCGCCAGCAGCTTGCAGGGGGCAGGCACAGATACGCAGTATTTT. The encoded protein is CASSLQGAGTDTQYF. This rearrangement joins TRBV5-1 to TRBJ2-3, with 8 bases matching TRBD1. From germline, CDR1 is SGHRS and CDR2 YFSETQ. The CDR3 runs to 15 residues. Losses at the gene ends were 1 base for V and 1 base for J; bases not matched to a gene: 2.

The CDR3 nucleotides read TGCGCCAGCAGCCAGAGTCCAGGGGGTAACTATGGCTACACCTTC. Translated, it gives CASSQSPGGNYGYTF. The chain joins TRBV4-1 to TRBJ1-2; TRBD1 matches 7 bases. Germline CDR1 and CDR2: MGHRA and YSYEKL. J was trimmed by 1 base and V by 3 bases; bases with no gene match: 5. This CDR3 is built from 15 residues.

CDR3 in DNA: TGTGCCAGCAGCGTGGGGGGGGAGGGCCGGGTATACGAGCAGTACTTC. Its protein is CASSVGGEGRVYEQYF. The rearrangement joins TRBV9 to TRBJ2-7, with 7 nucleotides matching TRBD2. Trimming at V came to 2 bases and at J to 4 bases, leaving 12 bases not matched to a gene. There are 16 residues in the CDR3. Germline lookup yields CDR1 SGDLS and CDR2 YYNGEE.